Listed below are T cell receptor beta chains from one sample, sequenced in a study of beta chain features in type 1 diabetes. Sequenced by immunoSEQ multiplex PCR; TCRdb stores in-frame clones only, minus some. The data show 900,000 or so clones, with roughly 17% seen just once and around 0.02% held by the top ten. The sequenced sample consisted of naive CD4+ T cells from blood. Receptors were obtained from a woman aged 18-35 years in good health. Both conserved end residues are part of each CDR3. The D gene is left open where the match is weak. Rows may omit the clone size; those that give it use once, few, many or a size class.

j_call d_call clone_size v_call cdr3_nt cdr3_aa
TRBJ1-2 NA NA TRBV18 TGTGCCAGCTCACCGGAGACAGATTCTAACTATGGCTACACCTTC CASSPETDSNYGYTF
TRBJ2-7 NA few TRBV10-3 TGTGCCATTAAGGGCGAACAGGGCCACGGCGAGCAGTACTTC CAIKGEQGHGEQYF
TRBJ1-5 NA NA TRBV10-3 TGTGCCATCAGTGTAGGGCGGGAAGGCAATCAGCCCCAGCATTTT CAISVGREGNQPQHF
TRBJ2-3 TRBD2 NA TRBV7-2 TGTGCCAGCAGCTCAGCTAGCGGGAGGATTCGCACAGATACGCAGTATTTT CASSSASGRIRTDTQYF
TRBJ2-1 NA NA TRBV5-5 TGTGCCAGCAGCTTGGGGGTAACCTCCTACAATGAGCAGTTCTTC CASSLGVTSYNEQFF
TRBJ2-3 NA NA TRBV28 TGTGCCAGCAGTTCCGGAGGAAACACAGATACGCAGTATTTT CASSSGGNTDTQYF
TRBJ2-3 NA NA TRBV5-4 TGTGCCAGCAGCTTCCCCCGGGGCGAAACAGATACGCAGTATTTT CASSFPRGETDTQYF
TRBJ1-5 NA NA TRBV7-2 TGTGCCAGCAGCAGGGAAATAGCTAATCGACCCCAGCATTTT CASSREIANRPQHF
TRBJ1-5 TRBD1 once TRBV18 TGTGCCAGCTCACCACCGGGACAGGGGGGCGGGCCCCAGCATTTT CASSPPGQGGGPQHF
TRBJ1-1 TRBD1 few TRBV18 TGTGCCAGCTACAGGGGCACTGAAGCTTTCTTT CASYRGTEAFF
TRBJ1-4 NA few TRBV6-5 TGTGCCAGCAGCTTCCAGCAGGGGACAAATGAAAAACTGTTTTTT CASSFQQGTNEKLFF
TRBJ2-1 TRBD1 NA TRBV6-6 TGTGCCAGCAGTCACGGACAGGGGGCTAGGAATGAGCAGTTCTTC CASSHGQGARNEQFF
TRBJ2-1 TRBD2 NA TRBV6-6 TGTGCCAGCCTCACCGGGGGGACCAATGAGCAGTTCTTC CASLTGGTNEQFF
TRBJ2-7 TRBD2 once TRBV28 TGTGCCAGCAGTTTCTCGACTAGCGGGAGATACGAGCAGTACTTC CASSFSTSGRYEQYF
TRBJ1-4 NA NA TRBV28 TGTGCCAGCAGCCAGGGTTTTTTTGCCGAAAAACTGTTTTTT CASSQGFFAEKLFF
TRBJ2-3 TRBD2 NA TRBV7-2 TGTGCCAGCAGCTCACCCAGCGGGGTGGGGGATACGCAGTATTTT CASSSPSGVGDTQYF
TRBJ1-1 NA NA TRBV5-1 TGCGCCAGCAGCTTTGACGGAGGAATGAACACTGAAGCTTTCTTT CASSFDGGMNTEAFF
TRBJ2-1 NA few TRBV2 TGTGCCAGCACTCAGAAGAATGAGCAGTTCTTC CASTQKNEQFF
TRBJ2-3 TRBD2 few TRBV2 TGTGCCAGCAGGAGGGGACTAGCGGGAGGGCCCTTCGATACGCAGTATTTT CASRRGLAGGPFDTQYF
TRBJ2-5 NA NA TRBV7-3 TGTGCCAGCAGCTTAACGCCCGGGCCGAGAGAGACCCAGTACTTC CASSLTPGPRETQYF
TRBJ2-3 NA NA TRBV19 TGTGCCAGTAGCGGGAGACCACATATTGATACGCAGTATTTT CASSGRPHIDTQYF
TRBJ2-1 NA few TRBV10-3 TGTGCCATCAGTGAGTCTGCCCTAATGAACAATGAGCAGTTCTTC CAISESALMNNEQFF
TRBJ2-1 NA NA TRBV19 TGTGCCAGTAGTATTAGAGCTGGGAGTAGGGTCAATGAGCAGTTCTTC CASSIRAGSRVNEQFF